This T cell receptor (beta chain) was sequenced in a study of T cells in Graves' hyperthyroidism and ophthalmopathy. Absent ophthalmopathy progression within 18 months defined stable Graves' hyperthyroidism. Uncontrolled infections, other autoimmune diseases, pregnancy or lactation led to exclusion of patients. TCR beta CDR3 sequences were amplified from RNA transcripts. First-round RT-PCR targeting the TCR CDR3 was performed with the HTBI primer set. TCRdb used MiXCR to reprocess the multiplex PCR reads, holding one entry per CDR3 protein. The table lists about 480,000 distinct CDR3 sequences, roughly 14% of them singletons, with around 17% in the top ten. The CDR3 length is 16 residues. Germline V gene data show CDR1 as MNHEY and CDR2 as SMNVEV (reference sequence). V lost 1 base to trimming and J lost 1 base; unmatched junction nucleotides: 4.

The sequence came from a woman between 18 and 30 years old with Graves' hyperthyroidism. The sequenced sample consisted of blood. V usage is TRBV27 and J usage is TRBJ2-3, with TRBD1 identical over 8 bases. This CDR3 reads CASSLFGQGGTDTQYF. CDR3 bases: TGTGCCAGCAGTTTATTTGGACAGGGCGGCACAGATACGCAGTATTTT.